The next 2 T cell receptor beta chains were all read from a single sample in a study of T cell changes during pregnancy in multiple sclerosis. Libraries were prepared by immunoSEQ multiplex PCR; TCRdb keeps only in-frame clonotypes and omits some of them. The sample yields almost 50,000 clones, less than 95% seen once. The input for sequencing was CD4+ T cells from peripheral blood mononuclear cells, taken in the third trimester of pregnancy. These receptors were collected from a female donor with multiple sclerosis, enrolled in a pregnancy study.

The J gene is TRBJ1-1, the V gene TRBV7-9; D is uncertain. Trimming took off 2 bases at V and 11 bases at J, with 18 bases between the two ends. Germline assignment: CDR1 SEHNR and CDR2 FQNEAQ (reference sequence). The length of the CDR3 is 14 residues. The CDR3 nucleotides are TGTGCCAGCAGCTTACCCCCCAGGCCTTGGGAGGCTTTCTTT. It translates to CASSLPPRPWEAFF.

V is TRBV19 and J is TRBJ2-1; D may be TRBD1 (6 bases). CDR1 and CDR2 (germline): LNHDA, SQIVND (reference sequence). V gave up 1 base and J gave up 5 bases, with 15 bases separating them. The CDR3 extends over 16 amino acids. The CDR3 coding sequence is TGTGCCAGTAGTATAGCACGACAGGTTCGGAACAATGAGCAGTTCTTC. Residues: CASSIARQVRNNEQFF.